The clone carrying this T cell receptor beta chain was observed many times. Its antigen is still unknown. The entry originates in a study of T-cell reconstitution after alpha-beta-depleted transplantation in children. Study conclusions and caveats: It was reported that alpha-beta T cells came from several hundred expanded graft clones (about two months after transplant). The origin of high day-60 TCRbeta diversity in some patients lay in surviving recipient T cells and thymic progenitors. Fresh T-cell production supplied most of the T-cell counts and diversity seen one year after transplant.

Unique molecular identifiers were incorporated during preparation of the TCRbeta library. TCRdb reprocessed the PCR reads via MiXCR and lists one record per CDR3 protein. The profile shows approximately 650,000 distinct CDR3 sequences, about an eighth of them singletons. Sequenced material: PBMCs, taken before TCRalphabeta/CD19-depleted stem cell transplant. The receptor was derived from a girl under 10 years old with congenital amegakaryocytic thrombocytopenia, due to receive a stem cell transplant.

The CDR3 DNA sequence: TGTGCCAGCAGTTCACAGACAGGAGGCTCGAGCAATCAGCCCCAGCATTTT. This translates into CASSSQTGGSSNQPQHF. The chain recombines TRBV28 with TRBJ1-5; TRBD1 is a possible D gene (6 bases). V dropped 4 bases and J dropped 1 base, with 17 bases sitting between them. CDR1 is MDHEN and CDR2 is SYDVKM in the germline V gene. The CDR3 is made up of 17 amino acids.